Listed below are T cell receptor beta chains from one sample, sequenced in a study of T cell changes during pregnancy in multiple sclerosis. Repertoires were generated with immunoSEQ multiplex PCR, while TCRdb's copy carries only in-frame clones and drops some. The table records 26,000 or so clones, 75% to 90% of them present only once. This specimen was CD8+ T cells from peripheral blood mononuclear cells, taken in the second trimester of pregnancy. The source of these receptors is a female donor with multiple sclerosis, enrolled in a pregnancy study. CDR3s include the opening cysteine and the closing phenylalanine or tryptophan. A D gene is named only where the DNA matches it firmly. Size tells how often a clone was seen (once, few, many) or the class of an expanded clone, and some rows leave it out.

NA	NA	TRBV9	TRBJ2-7	TGTGCCAGCAGCGTAGGTGGGACAACTGCCTACGAGCAGTACTTC	CASSVGGTTAYEQYF
NA	NA	TRBV11-2	TRBJ1-2	TGTGCCAGCAGCTTAGTTAAGAGGGACTATGGCTACACCTTC	CASSLVKRDYGYTF
NA	TRBD1	TRBV18	TRBJ1-5	TGTGCCAGCTCACCAGAGGGACAGTCGAGCAATCAGCCCCAGCATTTT	CASSPEGQSSNQPQHF
NA	TRBD1	TRBV14	TRBJ1-2	TGTGCCAGCAGCCAAGAGCGTCAGGGGGTGAGCTATGGCTACACCTTC	CASSQERQGVSYGYTF
NA	NA	TRBV7-9	TRBJ2-7	TGTGCCAGCAGCTTAGAGGGAGGTACCTACGAGCAGTACTTC	CASSLEGGTYEQYF
NA	NA	TRBV19	TRBJ2-5	TGTGCCAGTAGTATTAGAATAGAAGAGATGACAGAGTACCAAGAGACCCAGTACTTC	CASSIRIEEMTEYQETQYF
NA	NA	TRBV6-4	TRBJ1-5	TGTGCCAGCAGTGAGGAGTATAGCAATCAGCCCCAGCATTTT	CASSEEYSNQPQHF
few	NA	TRBV28	TRBJ2-1	TGTGCCAGCAGTTCCCTGGACAGTTCGAAGTCCTACAATGAGCAGTTCTTC	CASSSLDSSKSYNEQFF
NA	NA	TRBV7-9	TRBJ1-4	TGTGCCAGCAGCTTTATTAGGGGTACAACTAATGAAAAACTGTTTTTT	CASSFIRGTTNEKLFF
NA	TRBD1	TRBV23-1	TRBJ2-1	TGCGCCAGCAGTCACTCAAAAACAGGGGTTGGGAACAATGAGCAGTTCTTC	CASSHSKTGVGNNEQFF
NA	NA	TRBV2	TRBJ1-2	TGTGCCAGCAGTGAGAAGCCGTCCTATGGCTACACCTTC	CASSEKPSYGYTF
medium-sized	TRBD1	TRBV30	TRBJ1-2	TGTGCCTGGTATTGGCCAGGGGGCGCGCATGACTACACCTTC	CAWYWPGGAHDYTF
few	TRBD1	TRBV29-1	TRBJ1-1	TGCAGCGTTATGGGACAGTTGAACACTGAAGCTTTCTTT	CSVMGQLNTEAFF
NA	TRBD2	TRBV9	TRBJ2-1	TGTGCCAGCAGCGCCCGGACTAGCGGGACCAACAATGAGCAGTTCTTC	CASSARTSGTNNEQFF
NA	TRBD1	TRBV28	TRBJ2-7	TGTGCCAGCAGTTGGGACAGCCTACGGGAGCAGTACTTC	CASSWDSLREQYF
NA	NA	TRBV21-1	TRBJ2-3	TGTGCCAGAGGCAAGGGGCGCCGAAGTACAGATACGCAGTATTTT	CARGKGRRSTDTQYF
NA	NA	TRBV15	TRBJ2-5	TGTGCCACCAGCAGAGATGGTTCCAGCCAAGAGACCCAGTACTTC	CATSRDGSSQETQYF
NA	NA	TRBV6-6	TRBJ2-7	TGTGCCAGCAACCCCAGGATGAGCTCCTACGAGCAGTACTTC	CASNPRMSSYEQYF
NA	NA	TRBV28	TRBJ1-4	TGTGCCAGTACCCAGAATAATGAAAAACTGTTTTTT	CASTQNNEKLFF
NA	TRBD2	TRBV13	TRBJ2-7	TGTGCCAGCAGCCCACAGCGGGAGGGCCCCTACGAGCAGTACTTC	CASSPQREGPYEQYF
NA	TRBD2	TRBV28	TRBJ2-1	TGTGCCAGCAGTTTCCTAGCGGGTGCCAGCTCCTACAATGAGCAGTTCTTC	CASSFLAGASSYNEQFF
NA	NA	TRBV7-2	TRBJ2-3	TGTGCCAGCAGCTTGAGGCCTTGGCCAGCCTACACAGATACGCAGTATTTT	CASSLRPWPAYTDTQYF
NA	TRBD2	TRBV2	TRBJ2-5	TGTGCCAGCACATGGACTAGCGGGAGCGTGTCCATGGAGACCCAGTACTTC	CASTWTSGSVSMETQYF
NA	NA	TRBV9	TRBJ1-2	TGTGCCAGCTTCGGCCAGGGGCGAGGCTACACCTTC	CASFGQGRGYTF
NA	NA	TRBV7-8	TRBJ2-2	TGTGCCAGCATCCCCTTTGGGGGGAGTTACGCCGGGGAGCTGTTTTTT	CASIPFGGSYAGELFF
NA	NA	TRBV20-1	TRBJ2-1	TGCAGTGCTAGCTTCCACAATGAGCAGTTCTTC	CSASFHNEQFF
NA	NA	TRBV5-1	TRBJ1-4	TGCGCCAGCAGCTTGGAACAGTCTAATGAAAAACTGTTTTTT	CASSLEQSNEKLFF
NA	TRBD2	TRBV4-3	TRBJ2-2	TGCGCCAGCAGCCAAGCCTCTTCTAGCGGTACCGGGGAGCTGTTTTTT	CASSQASSSGTGELFF
once	NA	TRBV5-1	TRBJ2-7	TGCGCCAGCAGCCCGGGACTTTCGAGCGACGAGCAGTACTTC	CASSPGLSSDEQYF
once	TRBD2	TRBV7-8	TRBJ2-5	TGTGCCAGCAGCTTGCCGACTAGCGGGAGGGCCGAAAGGGAGACCCAGTACTTC	CASSLPTSGRAERETQYF
NA	NA	TRBV29-1	TRBJ1-1	TGCAGCGTTGCGGGGGGAGAGTTTGGGGCTGAAGCTTTCTTT	CSVAGGEFGAEAFF
NA	NA	TRBV19	TRBJ2-5	TGTGCCAGTAGTATAGGGAGGGCCGTGCGACAACAAGAGACCCAGTACTTC	CASSIGRAVRQQETQYF
NA	TRBD1	TRBV6-9	TRBJ1-1	TGTGCCAGCAGCACGTCCCGGGACAGGGGGCTGAACACTGAAGCTTTCTTT	CASSTSRDRGLNTEAFF
NA	TRBD2	TRBV27	TRBJ2-7	TGTGCCAGCAGTTTGGGCGGGAGGACCTACGAGCAGTACTTC	CASSLGGRTYEQYF
NA	NA	TRBV28	TRBJ1-5	TGTGCCAGCAGTTTACGCGTTCAGGGTCAGAGCTGGAGTCAGCCCCAGCATTTT	CASSLRVQGQSWSQPQHF
NA	NA	TRBV5-8	TRBJ2-7	TGTGCCAGCAGCTCGACAGAGTCCTCCTACGAGCAGTACTTC	CASSSTESSYEQYF
NA	TRBD1	TRBV9	TRBJ2-3	TGTGCCAGCAGCGTGGACAGGGACACAGATACGCAGTATTTT	CASSVDRDTDTQYF
NA	TRBD1	TRBV27	TRBJ1-4	TGTGCCAGCAGTTTATCCTCAGGGGGCGTTGAAAAACTGTTTTTT	CASSLSSGGVEKLFF
once	NA	TRBV19	TRBJ2-6	TGTGCCAGTAGTACGGGATCTAGGGCCAACGTCCTGACTTTC	CASSTGSRANVLTF
NA	NA	TRBV1	TRBJ2-1	TGCACCAGCAGCCATGCTAGCGGGGCTAACTACAATGAGCAGTTCTTC	CTSSHASGANYNEQFF
NA	NA	TRBV7-2	TRBJ2-2	TGTGCCAGCAGCTTAGGACTAAACACCGGGGAGCTGTTTTTT	CASSLGLNTGELFF
NA	TRBD1	TRBV6-1	TRBJ1-5	TGTGCCACCGGACAGGAGGGCAATCAGCCCCAGCATTTT	CATGQEGNQPQHF
NA	NA	TRBV27	TRBJ2-7	TGTGCCAGCAGTTTATCCGGAGCGAACGAGCAGTACTTC	CASSLSGANEQYF
NA	NA	TRBV28	TRBJ2-1	TGTGCCAGCAGTTTACTAGGGGGACACAATGAGCAGTTCTTC	CASSLLGGHNEQFF
NA	TRBD1	TRBV29-1	TRBJ2-5	TGCAGCGTTGAAGCTTTCCGTATGGGACAGGGGGAGACCCAGTACTTC	CSVEAFRMGQGETQYF
NA	NA	TRBV5-4	TRBJ2-1	TGTGCCAGCAGCTTGGTCGGTTTTGAGCAGTTCTTC	CASSLVGFEQFF
NA	TRBD1	TRBV27	TRBJ2-2	TGTGCCAGCAGCTCCACAGGGGGAAGGACCGGGGAGCTGTTTTTT	CASSSTGGRTGELFF
few	NA	TRBV29-1	TRBJ1-1	TGCAGCGTTGCGGGCGGGAGGACTGAAGCTTTCTTT	CSVAGGRTEAFF
NA	NA	TRBV29-1	TRBJ1-2	TGCAGCGTTTTATCAGGGAAAGTGGATGATGGCTACACCTTC	CSVLSGKVDDGYTF
NA	NA	TRBV19	TRBJ1-1	TGTGCCACCATGCCAGGGCGCGGCACTGAAGCTTTCTTT	CATMPGRGTEAFF
NA	NA	TRBV28	TRBJ2-7	TGTGCCAGCAGTTTCCGAGGGAGGTCCTTCTACGAGCAGTACTTC	CASSFRGRSFYEQYF